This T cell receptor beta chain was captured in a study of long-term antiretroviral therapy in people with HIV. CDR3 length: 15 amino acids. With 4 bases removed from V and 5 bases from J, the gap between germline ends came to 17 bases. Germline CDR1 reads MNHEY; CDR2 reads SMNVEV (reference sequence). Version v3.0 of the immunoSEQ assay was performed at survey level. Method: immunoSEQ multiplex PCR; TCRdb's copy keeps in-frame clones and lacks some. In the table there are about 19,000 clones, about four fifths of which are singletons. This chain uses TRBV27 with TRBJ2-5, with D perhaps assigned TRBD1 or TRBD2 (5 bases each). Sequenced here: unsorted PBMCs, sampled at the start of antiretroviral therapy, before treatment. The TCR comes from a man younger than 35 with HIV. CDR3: CASSSRGPRAETQYF. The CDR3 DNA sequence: TGTGCCAGCAGTTCCCGGGGCCCCCGCGCGGAGACCCAGTACTTC.